The subject of this entry is one T cell receptor (beta chain). These data come from a study of early T cells in non-severe SARS-CoV-2 infection. TCRdb independently ran MiXCR on the 5' RACE reads; one entry per CDR3 protein. The table includes about 76,000 distinct CDR3 sequences, 10% to 15% detected once. V dropped 6 bases and J dropped 1; count of bases not matched to a gene: 4. Per germline, CDR1 SGHTA and CDR2 FQGNSA. This CDR3 is 16 amino acids long. The source is an adult who was a healthcare worker with PCR-confirmed SARS-CoV-2 infection or an uninfected control (not recorded which). The genes are TRBV7-2 and TRBJ2-1; 12 nucleotides agree with TRBD2. The specimen sequenced was whole blood. The CDR3 DNA reads TGTGCCAGCAGTGCTAGCGGGAGGGGTTCCTACAATGAGCAGTTCTTC. Protein sequence: CASSASGRGSYNEQFF.